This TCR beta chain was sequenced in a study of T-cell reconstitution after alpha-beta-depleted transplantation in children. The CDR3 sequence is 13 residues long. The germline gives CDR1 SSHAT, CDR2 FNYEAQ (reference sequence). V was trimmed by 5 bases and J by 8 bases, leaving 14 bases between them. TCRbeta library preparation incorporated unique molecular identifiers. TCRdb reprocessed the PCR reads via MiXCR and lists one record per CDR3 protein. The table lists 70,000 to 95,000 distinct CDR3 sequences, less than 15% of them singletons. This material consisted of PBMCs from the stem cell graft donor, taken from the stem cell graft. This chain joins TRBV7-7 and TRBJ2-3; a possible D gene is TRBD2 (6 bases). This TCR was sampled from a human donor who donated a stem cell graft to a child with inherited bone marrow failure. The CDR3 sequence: CASSPDRSGTQYF. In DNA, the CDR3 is TGTGCCAGCAGCCCGGACCGTAGCGGTACGCAGTATTTT.